This passage covers 28 T cell receptor beta chains from one sample sequenced in a study of blood T cell repertoires in COVID-19. TCRdb keeps only in-frame clones here, not all; method: immunoSEQ multiplex PCR. The sample shows some 280,000 clones, around 90% of them seen only once. The sample was peripheral blood. These receptors all come from a woman aged 40 to 50 who had recovered from COVID-19.

This clone has only a few counts. The V gene is TRBV14, the J gene TRBJ2-7; TRBD2 aligns across 15 bases. The trim removed 1 base at V and 6 bases at J, leaving 4 bases unmatched. CDR1 is SGHDN, CDR2 FVKESK, per germline. This CDR3 has 16 residues. The CDR3 coding sequence is TGTGCCAGCAGCCAAGCTTCGGGACTAGCGGGAGGCGAGCAGTACTTC. Translation gives CASSQASGLAGGEQYF.

The chain joins TRBV11-1 to TRBJ2-7, with TRBD1 matching over 8 bases. The germline V gene has CDR1 SGHAT and CDR2 FQDESV (reference sequence). V trimming: 4 bases; J trimming: 6 bases; junction bases outside the gene matches: 14. This CDR3 comprises 16 residues. CDR3 sequence reads: CASSSAFGQGDSEQYF. The DNA for the CDR3 is TGTGCCAGCAGCTCGGCTTTCGGACAGGGCGATTCCGAGCAGTACTTC.

This chain joins TRBV10-3 and TRBJ2-5; D is undetermined. Germline assignment: CDR1 ENHRY and CDR2 SYGVKD. Trimming left V 3 bases short and J 3 bases short, with 8 bases between. This CDR3 has 13 residues. The chain's CDR3 is CAISDPEKETQYF. Here the CDR3 DNA reads TGTGCCATCAGTGATCCAGAAAAAGAGACCCAGTACTTC.

This clone was counted at least ten times. The chain combines TRBV19 with TRBJ1-1; 8 bases are a match to TRBD1. Losses at the gene ends were 3 bases for V and 8 bases for J; bases not matched to a gene: 8. The CDR3 consists of 14 residues. The germline V gene encodes CDR1 LNHDA and CDR2 SQIVND (reference sequence). CDR3: CASSITPWDREAFF. The DNA of the CDR3 is TGTGCCAGTAGTATCACCCCGTGGGACAGGGAAGCTTTCTTT. The full variable domain, its missing parts supplied by reference TRBV19 and TRBJ1-1, is DGGITQSPKYLFRKEGQNVTLSCEQNLNHDAMYWYRQDPGQGLRLIYYSQIVNDFQKGDIAEGYSVSREKKESFPLTVTSAQKNPTAFYLCASSITPWDREAFFGQGTRLTVV.

The V gene is TRBV11-1, the J gene TRBJ1-1; perhaps TRBD1 as D (6 bases). V was clipped by 2 bases and J by 7 bases, with 11 bases between them. Germline V gene data show CDR1 as SGHAT and CDR2 as FQDESV (reference sequence). CDR3 size: 13 residues. The chain's CDR3 is CASSLWAGVEAFF. In nucleotides, the CDR3 is TGTGCCAGCAGCTTATGGGCAGGGGTTGAAGCTTTCTTT. Full variable domain (remainder filled in from reference TRBV11-1 and TRBJ1-1): EAEVAQSPRYKITEKSQAVAFWCDPISGHATLYWYRQILGQGPELLVQFQDESVVDDSQLPKDRFSAERLKGVDSTLKIQPAELGDSAMYLCASSLWAGVEAFFGQGTRLTVV.

This chain joins TRBV7-3 and TRBJ2-5; 7 bases map to TRBD2. This CDR3 spans 16 amino acids. Per germline, CDR1 SGHTA and CDR2 FQGTGA. With V trimmed by 5 bases and J by 1 base, 10 bases remained unmatched. In nucleotides, the CDR3 is TGTGCCAGCAGCCCTCACGGCGGGGGACTCCAAGAGACCCAGTACTTC. Its translation is CASSPHGGGLQETQYF.

The chain couples TRBV3-1 (or the pseudogene TRBV3-2) to TRBJ1-1; possible D gene TRBD1, 6 bases. Germline CDR1 reads LGHDT; CDR2 reads YNNKEL (reference sequence). Trimming took off 4 bases at V and 4 bases at J, with 19 bases between the two ends. The CDR3 is 16 residues long. CDR3 DNA sequence: TGTGCCAGCAGCCGACAGCGAGGGGGGGTAGGCACTGAAGCTTTCTTT. Residues: CASSRQRGGVGTEAFF.

The chain employs TRBV5-5 and TRBJ2-2; 7 bases align to TRBD1. V shed 1 base, J shed 6 bases, and the junction held 3 bases outside the gene matches. CDR3 size: 14 residues. CDR1 is SGHKS, CDR2 YYEKEE, per germline (reference sequence). The CDR3 coding sequence is TGTGCCAGCAGCTTGACAGGGGTCGCCGGGGAGCTGTTTTTT. Residues: CASSLTGVAGELFF.

There are many counts of this clone. The genes are TRBV7-9 and TRBJ2-5; a weak D match, TRBD1 (5 bases). V shed 3 bases and J shed 1 base, with 6 bases lying between them. Germline CDR1 and CDR2: SEHNR and FQNEAQ (reference sequence). The CDR3 length is 13 residues. CDR3 amino acids: CASSFDSQETQYF. DNA for the CDR3: TGTGCCAGCAGCTTCGACAGCCAAGAGACCCAGTACTTC.

The chain employs TRBV13 and TRBJ1-1, with 7 bases fitting TRBD1. This CDR3 contains 16 residues. V dropped 0 bases and J dropped 0; count of bases not matched to a gene: 4. The germline V gene encodes CDR1 PRHDT and CDR2 FYEKMQ (reference sequence). The CDR3 loop is CASSLGQGTVNTEAFF. The CDR3, as DNA: TGTGCCAGCAGCTTAGGCCAAGGGACAGTGAACACTGAAGCTTTCTTT.

The rearrangement links TRBV19 to TRBJ2-7; TRBD2 might be the D (5 bases). This CDR3 is 13 amino acids long. Trimming took off 6 bases at V and 1 base at J, with 10 bases between the two ends. Germline V gene lookup returns CDR1 LNHDA and CDR2 SQIVND (reference sequence). This chain's CDR3 is CASRDLGSYEQYF. The CDR3 region has the DNA TGTGCCAGTAGGGACTTGGGTTCCTACGAGCAGTACTTC.

This rearrangement joins TRBV11-1 to TRBJ2-1; possible D gene TRBD2, 6 bases. The CDR3 runs to 13 residues. The V gene lost 5 bases and the J gene lost 7 bases, with 12 bases spanning the gap. Germline V gene data show CDR1 as SGHAT and CDR2 as FQDESV (reference sequence). CDR3 in amino acids: CASSLGGSNEQFF. In DNA form, the CDR3 reads TGTGCCAGCAGCCTTGGGGGGTCAAATGAGCAGTTCTTC.

The chain recombines TRBV6-1 with TRBJ2-4; perhaps TRBD2 as D (5 bases). Between the trimmed V and J ends, which lost 1 base and 4 bases, there was a span of 11 bases. The CDR3 totals 15 residues. Germline V gives CDR1 MNHNS, CDR2 SASEGT. The chain's CDR3 is CASSEGGYGKNIQYF. Written as DNA, the CDR3 is TGTGCCAGCAGTGAAGGAGGGTATGGTAAAAACATTCAGTACTTC.

The chain recombines TRBV27 with TRBJ2-1; 9 bases are a match to TRBD2. Germline lookup yields CDR1 MNHEY and CDR2 SMNVEV (reference sequence). V gave up 3 bases and J gave up 8 bases; unmatched junction bases: 2. The CDR3 is 13 residues long. As DNA, the CDR3 is TGTGCCAGCAGTTTCAGACTAGCGGATGAGCAGTTCTTC. Encoded protein: CASSFRLADEQFF.

This chain links TRBV3-1 (or the pseudogene TRBV3-2) with TRBJ2-7; 12 bases match TRBD2. The junction had 8 bases not matched to a gene; V was cut back by 8 bases and J by 6 bases. This CDR3 is 14 amino acids long. CDR1 LGHDT and CDR2 YNNKEL come from the germline V gene (reference sequence). DNA of the CDR3: TGTGCCAGCGGCGGACTAGCGGGAATGAGCGAGCAGTACTTC. Translating gives CASGGLAGMSEQYF.

V gene TRBV6-5 combines with J gene TRBJ2-3; 8 bases map to TRBD2. This CDR3 comprises 16 residues. V lost 2 bases, J lost 2 bases, and 6 bases stayed unmatched. Germline V gene data show CDR1 as MNHEY and CDR2 as SVGAGI. The CDR3 sequence: CASSYGSGRITDTQYF. The CDR3, as DNA: TGTGCCAGCAGTTACGGGAGCGGGAGAATCACAGATACGCAGTATTTT.

J is TRBJ2-2 and V is TRBV6-5; 8 nucleotides align to TRBD2. J was trimmed by 8 bases and V by 0 bases; bases with no gene match: 5. The CDR3 runs 15 residues. Germline V gene data show CDR1 as MNHEY and CDR2 as SVGAGI. The CDR3 nucleotides read TGTGCCAGCAGTTACTCGTTTGCGGGAGGAGGGGAGCTGTTTTTT. Amino acids: CASSYSFAGGGELFF.

The rearrangement joins TRBV27 to TRBJ2-7; possibly TRBD2 for D (5 bases). CDR3 size: 16 residues. Germline V gene sequence: CDR1 MNHEY, CDR2 SMNVEV (reference sequence). Trimming left V 3 bases short and J 1 base short, with 16 bases between. CDR3 loop: CASSFRPPGESYEQYF. Written as DNA, the CDR3 is TGTGCCAGCAGTTTCCGGCCCCCCGGGGAGTCCTACGAGCAGTACTTC.

In its sample, this clone was seen once. The V and J genes are TRBV6-5 and TRBJ2-2; D remains ambiguous. Germline V gives CDR1 MNHEY, CDR2 SVGAGI. V was clipped by 4 bases and J by 4 bases, with 13 bases between them. CDR3 size: 15 residues. In DNA form, the CDR3 reads TGTGCCAGCAGTTCCCCCGGGTCTGGCACCGGGGAGCTGTTTTTT. Protein product: CASSSPGSGTGELFF.

The chain recombines TRBV27 with TRBJ2-3, with TRBD2 as a possible D gene (6 bases). The V gene's germline CDR1 is MNHEY and CDR2 SMNVEV (reference sequence). Between the trimmed V and J ends, which lost 5 bases and 6 bases, there was a span of 18 bases. The CDR3 is 15 residues long. DNA of the CDR3: TGTGCCAGCAGTGCACGGGGCGGAGGGCCGGATACGCAGTATTTT. This codes for CASSARGGGPDTQYF.

The rearrangement links TRBV9 to TRBJ1-2; the match to TRBD1 covers 8 bases. Germline CDR1 and CDR2: SGDLS and YYNGEE. Unmatched junction bases numbered 8, after V lost 4 bases and J lost 0 bases. This CDR3 region has 16 residues. CDR3 in amino acids: CASSQGQGRANYGYTF. Written as DNA, the CDR3 is TGTGCCAGCAGCCAAGGACAGGGTCGAGCTAACTATGGCTACACCTTC.

The V gene is TRBV5-1, the J gene TRBJ1-2; 8 bases map to TRBD1. This CDR3 is built from 14 residues. Germline lookup yields CDR1 SGHRS and CDR2 YFSETQ. The V segment lost 3 bases and the J segment 7 bases; nucleotides outside the gene matches: 8. The CDR3: CASSSGQGNPGYTF. The CDR3 DNA reads as TGCGCCAGCAGCTCAGGACAGGGCAATCCTGGCTACACCTTC.

The chain employs TRBV28 and TRBJ2-7; D is uncertain. This CDR3 comprises 15 residues. Germline CDR1 is MDHEN and CDR2 is SYDVKM. Trimming cost V 5 bases and J 9 bases, with 23 bases left between them. The CDR3 spells CASSLDWSLGSRQYF. As DNA, the CDR3 is TGTGCCAGCAGTCTAGACTGGTCCCTTGGGTCTCGGCAGTACTTC.

This clone was seen once. This chain connects TRBV29-1 to TRBJ2-5, with 14 bases lining up with TRBD2. CDR1 SQVTM and CDR2 ANQGSEA come from the germline V gene. This CDR3 contains 16 residues. The J segment lost 2 bases and the V segment lost 6 bases, leaving 8 bases of the junction unmatched. The CDR3 nucleotides read TGCAGCGTCGCCGGGACTAGCGGGAGAAGACAAGAGACCCAGTACTTC. It yields the protein CSVAGTSGRRQETQYF. The full variable domain, completed using reference TRBV29-1 and TRBJ2-5, is SAVISQKPSRDICQRGTSLTIQCQVDSQVTMMFWYRQQPGQSLTLIATANQGSEATYESGFVIDKFPISRPNLTFSTLTVSNMSPEDSSIYLCSVAGTSGRRQETQYFGPGTRLLVL.

J is TRBJ1-5 and V is TRBV10-3; 8 bases agree with TRBD1. With 2 bases clipped from V and 7 bases from J, the junction kept 10 bases outside the gene matches. This CDR3 is built from 16 residues. Germline values: CDR1 ENHRY, CDR2 SYGVKD. This CDR3 is CAISEGSGGQGQPQHF. CDR3 DNA sequence: TGTGCCATCAGTGAGGGTTCGGGCGGACAGGGACAGCCCCAGCATTTT.

The chain combines TRBV13 with TRBJ2-7; possibly TRBD1 for D (6 bases). V was shortened by 5 bases and J by 9 bases, with 17 bases between the two germline ends. CDR1 is PRHDT, CDR2 FYEKMQ, per germline (reference sequence). The CDR3 is 13 residues long. The CDR3 spells CASSPSNRETQYF. For the CDR3, the DNA is TGTGCCAGCAGCCCATCGAACAGGGAGACGCAGTACTTC.

The V call is TRBV10-2, the J call TRBJ2-2, with 11 bases identical to TRBD2. This CDR3 contains 15 residues. The germline CDR1 and CDR2 sequences are WSHSY and SAAADI. V was clipped by 5 bases and J by 5 bases; unmatched bases: 4. The CDR3 DNA reads TGCGCCAGCAGTACTAGCGGGAGAGGGACCGGGGAGCTGTTTTTT. This sequence encodes CASSTSGRGTGELFF.

The chain is built from TRBV7-9 and TRBJ2-7; weak D call: TRBD1 (5 bases). This CDR3 contains 12 residues. Germline lookup yields CDR1 SEHNR and CDR2 FQNEAQ (reference sequence). V was shortened by 8 bases and J by 1 base, with 9 bases between the two germline ends. CDR3 DNA sequence: TGTGCCAGCGCCCAGGGTTCCTACGAGCAGTACTTC. Protein product: CASAQGSYEQYF.